Listed here are 25 T cell receptor beta chains from one sample, sequenced in a study of T cells in Graves' hyperthyroidism and ophthalmopathy. Amplification of TCR beta CDR3 regions used RNA as the template. Carried out on the TCR CDR3, a first-round RT-PCR used the HTBI primer set. TCRdb analysed the multiplex PCR reads with MiXCR anew, one entry per CDR3 protein. The sample has about 290,000 distinct CDR3 sequences; roughly 18% are singletons. The sample comprised blood. These receptors originate from a man aged 45 to 65 with Graves' ophthalmopathy.

In its sample, this clonotype was seen many times. At one of its ends the junction is not consistent with the germline gene, which may arise from a read error. The V call is TRBV20-1, the J call TRBJ1-5; 7 nucleotides match TRBD1. Germline loops: CDR1 DFQATT, CDR2 SNEGSKA (reference sequence). The CDR3 spans 14 residues. CDR3 sequence reads: CSARSRQGNQPQHF. The DNA for the CDR3 is TGCAGTGCTAGATCGAGACAGGGCAACCAGCCCCAGCATTTT.

The chain is built from TRBV20-1 and TRBJ2-1, with D possibly TRBD2 on 5 matching bases. The germline gives CDR1 DFQATT, CDR2 SNEGSKA (reference sequence). The CDR3 has 13 residues. Trimming took off 3 bases at V and 4 bases at J, with 10 bases between the two ends. CDR3: CSARSGNYNEQFF. The CDR3 DNA reads as TGCAGTGCTAGGTCCGGGAATTACAATGAGCAGTTCTTC.

This clonotype was found a few times. V is TRBV5-1 and J is TRBJ1-1; D possibly corresponds to TRBD1 (6 bases). The V gene lost 1 base and the J gene lost 3 bases, with 10 bases spanning the gap. Per germline, CDR1 SGHRS and CDR2 YFSETQ. The CDR3 runs 14 residues. The CDR3: CASSLTGGYTEAFF. The CDR3 bases are TGCGCCAGCAGCTTGACGGGGGGCTACACTGAAGCTTTCTTT.

As for this clonotype: A read error is likely, as this CDR3 ends without the conserved phenylalanine or tryptophan. The rearrangement links TRBV12-3 or TRBV12-4 to TRBJ2-7, with unresolved D. The CDR3 spans 14 residues. Trimming removed 1 base from V and 2 bases from J, with 9 bases in between. The CDR3 region is CASSLGRPAYEQYS. The CDR3 DNA reads TGTGCCAGCAGTTTAGGCCGCCCGGCCTACGAGCAGTACTCC.

This clonotype has just a few counts. The CDR3 region is CASSSGGGNSGANVLTF. In DNA form, the CDR3 reads TGCGCCAGCAGCTCGGGGGGGGGTAACTCTGGGGCCAACGTCCTGACTTTC. This chain uses TRBV5-1 with TRBJ2-6; 8 nucleotides align to TRBD2. From germline, CDR1 is SGHRS and CDR2 YFSETQ. The V segment lost 3 bases and the J segment 0 bases; nucleotides outside the gene matches: 5. The CDR3 runs 17 residues.

This clonotype was recorded once. The junction shows a germline mismatch at one end, possibly a read error. The genes are TRBV4-3 and TRBJ2-7; 8 bases are shared with TRBD1. The V gene's germline CDR1 is LGHNA and CDR2 YSLEER. The CDR3 contains 15 residues. CDR3 bases: TGCGCCCGCAGCCAAGGGGGGACAGGACTCTACGAGCAGTACTTC. It specifies CARSQGGTGLYEQYF.

This clonotype was seen ten or more times. This chain connects TRBV18 to TRBJ1-4; tentatively, D is TRBD1 (5 bases). CDR1 is KGHSH and CDR2 is LQKENI in the germline V gene. CDR3 length equals 13 residues. V dropped 3 bases and J dropped 4 bases, with 6 bases sitting between them. The CDR3 region has the DNA TGTGCCAGCTCACCGGGGCTTAATGAAAAACTGTTTTTT. Its protein product is CASSPGLNEKLFF.

In its sample, this clonotype was seen many times. The CDR3 reads CSSNSGTSVYEQYF. CDR3 nucleotides: TGCAGTAGTAACTCCGGGACTAGCGTTTACGAGCAGTACTTC. The rearrangement joins TRBV20-1 to TRBJ2-7; 10 nucleotides line up with TRBD2. Per the germline V gene, CDR1 is DFQATT and CDR2 is SNEGSKA (reference sequence). V lost 8 bases to trimming and J lost 4 bases; unmatched junction nucleotides: 11. The CDR3 is made up of 14 amino acids.

The V and J genes are TRBV19 and TRBJ1-1; D unresolved. V lost 1 base to trimming and J lost 1 base, with 10 bases between them. The CDR3 contains 15 residues. Per germline, CDR1 LNHDA and CDR2 SQIVND (reference sequence). This CDR3 is CASSIGGTRNTEAFF. In DNA, the CDR3 is TGTGCCAGTAGTATAGGTGGAACGAGGAACACTGAAGCTTTCTTT.

The genes are TRBV28 and TRBJ1-1, with D possibly TRBD1 on 5 matching bases. The CDR3 contains 14 residues. V dropped 1 base and J dropped 4 bases, with 10 bases sitting between them. Germline lookup yields CDR1 MDHEN and CDR2 SYDVKM. The CDR3 is CASSLSGGATEAFF. The CDR3 region has the DNA TGTGCCAGCAGTTTATCCGGGGGTGCCACTGAAGCTTTCTTT.

This clonotype showed up many times. The V call is TRBV11-3, the J call TRBJ2-3, with unresolved D. The length of the CDR3 is 13 residues. Per germline, CDR1 SGHNT and CDR2 YENEEA. Deletions cut 2 bases from V and 7 bases from J, with 10 bases between. CDR3 protein: CASSLNSLNTQYF. For the CDR3, the DNA is TGTGCCAGCAGCTTAAACAGCTTGAATACGCAGTATTTT. Full variable domain (remainder filled in from reference TRBV11-3 and TRBJ2-3): EAGVVQSPRYKIIEKKQPVAFWCNPISGHNTLYWYLQNLGQGPELLIRYENEEAVDDSQLPKDRFSAERLKGVDSTLKIQPAELGDSAVYLCASSLNSLNTQYFGPGTRLTVL.

The rearrangement joins TRBV29-1 to TRBJ2-1, with D possibly matching TRBD2 (6 bases). V lost 4 bases and J lost 4, with 14 bases in between. Germline V CDR1 and CDR2: SQVTM, ANQGSEA. This CDR3 has 14 residues. In nucleotides, the CDR3 is TGCAGCGTTGTTCCGGAGGGGCGGTACAATGAGCAGTTCTTC. Its translation is CSVVPEGRYNEQFF.

Only a few counts were recorded for this clonotype. This chain joins TRBV4-1 and TRBJ2-7; possibly TRBD2 for D (5 bases). The CDR3 has 15 residues. V dropped 2 bases and J dropped 4 bases, with 15 bases sitting between them. Germline assignment: CDR1 MGHRA and CDR2 YSYEKL. Here the CDR3 reads CASSQLQADVYEQYF. CDR3 bases: TGCGCCAGCAGCCAACTACAAGCGGACGTTTACGAGCAGTACTTC.

This clonotype was counted many times. The chain links TRBV2 to TRBJ2-7; 8 bases are a match to TRBD2. Trimming took 6 bases from V and 3 from J; bases not matched to a gene: 4. CDR1 SNHLY and CDR2 FYNNEI come from the germline V gene. This CDR3 has 13 residues. CDR3 sequence: CASSASGGYEQYF. Here the CDR3 DNA reads TGTGCCAGCAGCGCAAGCGGGGGCTACGAGCAGTACTTC.

This clonotype appeared a few times. This sequence joins TRBV5-1 and TRBJ1-2, with 11 bases identical to TRBD1. Per germline, CDR1 SGHRS and CDR2 YFSETQ. With V trimmed by 5 bases and J by 1 base, 7 bases remained unmatched. There are 16 residues in the CDR3. CDR3 protein: CASRRDRGAFNYGYTF. The CDR3 region has the DNA TGCGCCAGCAGGCGGGACAGGGGGGCCTTTAACTATGGCTACACCTTC.

CDR3 protein: CASRGLRTEAFF. The CDR3 DNA reads as TGTGCCAGCAGGGGGCTTAGGACTGAAGCTTTCTTT. The chain uses TRBV6-2 or TRBV6-3 and TRBJ1-1, with D possibly matching TRBD1 (5 bases). The CDR3 is 12 amino acids. Trimming pared 6 bases from V and 5 bases from J, leaving 10 bases between. Germline assignment: CDR1 MNHEY and CDR2 SVGEGT.

A few counts support this clonotype. The chain employs TRBV28 and TRBJ1-5; tentative D call: TRBD1 (5 bases). The V gene's germline CDR1 is MDHEN and CDR2 SYDVKM. Deletions cut 0 bases from V and 8 bases from J, with 11 bases between. The CDR3 consists of 14 residues. Written as DNA, the CDR3 is TGTGCCAGCAGTTTATGGGGGGACGGAGAGCCCCAGCATTTT. Translation gives CASSLWGDGEPQHF.

This clonotype was seen a few times. This sequence joins TRBV27 and TRBJ2-5, with D maybe TRBD2 (5 bases). The V and J ends lost 6 bases and 7 bases respectively, with 18 bases between them. The germline V gene has CDR1 MNHEY and CDR2 SMNVEV (reference sequence). CDR3 length: 14 residues. The CDR3 DNA is TGTGCCAGCAGCCTAGGAGGACGGCCTGGGACCCAGTACTTC. Its protein is CASSLGGRPGTQYF.

This clonotype was found a few times. This sequence joins TRBV6-2 or TRBV6-3 and TRBJ2-2; TRBD2 agrees at 14 bases. The V gene's germline CDR1 is MNHEY and CDR2 SVGEGT. The CDR3 sequence is 16 residues long. J gave up 0 bases and V 7 bases, and 1 base lay outside the gene matches. This CDR3 reads CASTGLAGANTGELFF. CDR3 DNA sequence: TGTGCCAGCACGGGACTAGCGGGAGCGAACACCGGGGAGCTGTTTTTT.

V usage is TRBV4-2 and J usage is TRBJ1-2, with D perhaps matching TRBD1 (6 bases). Trimming left V 4 bases short and J 3 bases short, with 12 bases between. The germline V gene encodes CDR1 LGHNA and CDR2 YNFKEQ. The CDR3 is made up of 14 amino acids. The DNA of the CDR3 is TGTGCCAGCAGCCCTGGGGACACCTACTATGGCTACACCTTC. The encoded protein is CASSPGDTYYGYTF.

V and J are TRBV7-2 and TRBJ2-5, with D uncertain. This CDR3 has 14 residues. CDR1 and CDR2 (germline): SGHTA, FQGNSA. Trimming shortened V by 5 bases and J by 5 bases, and 15 bases separated the two germline ends. The CDR3 bases are TGTGCCAGCAGCCCAGCCTCTAGGCAGGAGACCCAGTACTTC. This gives the protein CASSPASRQETQYF.

This clonotype was counted at least ten times. The chain couples TRBV6-5 to TRBJ2-5; 15 nucleotides line up with TRBD2. The germline V gene encodes CDR1 MNHEY and CDR2 SVGAGI. V dropped 2 bases and J dropped 2; count of bases not matched to a gene: 0. The CDR3 is 16 amino acids. CDR3 bases: TGTGCCAGCAGTTACGGGACTAGCGGGGGGCAAGAGACCCAGTACTTC. Its protein product is CASSYGTSGGQETQYF.

This clonotype was seen only a few times. V gene TRBV2 combines with J gene TRBJ2-7; 8 bases agree with TRBD2. This CDR3 region has 15 residues. Germline V gives CDR1 SNHLY, CDR2 FYNNEI. V was clipped by 6 bases and J by 2 bases; unmatched bases: 9. The CDR3 sequence is CASRAGTRGPYEQYF. The DNA for the CDR3 is TGTGCCAGCAGGGCCGGGACTAGGGGCCCCTACGAGCAGTACTTC.

The rearrangement links TRBV7-2 to TRBJ1-5; D remains ambiguous. Trimming removed 2 bases at V and 3 bases at J, with 14 bases between. The CDR3 covers 16 residues. The V gene's germline CDR1 is SGHTA and CDR2 FQGNSA. As DNA, the CDR3 is TGTGCCAGCAGCTTAAGAGTGACGGGGTACAATCAGCCCCAGCATTTT. This gives the protein CASSLRVTGYNQPQHF.

This clonotype was observed many times. The chain uses TRBV2 and TRBJ2-1, with D unclear. V was shortened by 3 bases and J by 6 bases, with 18 bases between the two germline ends. The CDR3 runs to 16 residues. Looked up from germline, CDR1 is SNHLY and CDR2 is FYNNEI. CDR3 DNA: TGTGCCAGCAGTGAGTCCCCCCCTATTAGCTTCAATGAGCAGTTCTTC. Encoded protein: CASSESPPISFNEQFF.